Below are 11 T cell receptor beta chains sequenced from a single sample in a study of blood T cell repertoires in COVID-19. TCRdb keeps only in-frame clones here, not all; method: immunoSEQ multiplex PCR. In the table there are approximately 70,000 clones, more than 75% of which are singletons. The source material was peripheral blood. The source is a human donor in a cohort sampled during active COVID-19.

V and J are TRBV6-5 and TRBJ2-5; 9 bases are a match to TRBD1. V lost 6 bases, J lost 0 bases, and 5 bases stayed unmatched. CDR1 is MNHEY and CDR2 is SVGAGI in the germline V gene. The CDR3 has 15 residues. The CDR3, as DNA: TGTGCCAGCAGGGGGGACAGGGCGTACCAAGAGACCCAGTACTTC. Its protein product is CASRGDRAYQETQYF.

This clone was seen a single time. This sequence joins TRBV12-3 or TRBV12-4 and TRBJ2-1; no clear D gene. The CDR3 extends over 12 amino acids. V was pared by 4 bases and J by 9 bases, with 10 bases between. Here the CDR3 reads CASSSATSEQFF. Written as DNA, the CDR3 is TGTGCCAGCAGTTCTGCCACAAGTGAGCAGTTCTTC.

The rearrangement joins TRBV5-1 to TRBJ2-7; 11 bases are a match to TRBD1. The CDR3 extends over 14 amino acids. The ends lost 7 bases at V and 3 bases at J; junction bases unmatched: 6. Germline V lookup: CDR1 SGHRS, CDR2 YFSETQ. CDR3 region: CASETGTGGYEQYF. CDR3 in DNA: TGCGCCAGCGAGACCGGGACAGGGGGCTACGAGCAGTACTTC.

The chain uses TRBV5-8 and TRBJ2-5, with 7 bases aligning to TRBD1. The V gene's germline CDR1 is SGHTS and CDR2 YDEGEE. The CDR3 extends over 16 amino acids. J gave up 5 bases and V 1 base, and 11 bases lay outside the gene matches. For the CDR3, the DNA is TGTGCCAGCAGCTTGAAGACAGGGATGGTCTCGGAGACCCAGTACTTC. Its protein is CASSLKTGMVSETQYF.

The chain recombines TRBV2 with TRBJ2-1; 9 bases align to TRBD2. V dropped 7 bases and J dropped 3; count of bases not matched to a gene: 13. Per germline, CDR1 SNHLY and CDR2 FYNNEI. The CDR3 has 17 amino acids. Here the CDR3 DNA reads TGTGCCAGCAATCCCCGCCGCGGGAGGGCCATCTACAATGAGCAGTTCTTC. Its protein is CASNPRRGRAIYNEQFF.

The rearrangement uses TRBV19 and TRBJ2-2; 8 nucleotides match TRBD2. Germline CDR1 is LNHDA and CDR2 is SQIVND (reference sequence). Unmatched junction bases numbered 4, after V lost 4 bases and J lost 0 bases. This CDR3 has 16 amino acids. The CDR3 here is CASSTRGGTNTGELFF. In DNA, the CDR3 is TGTGCCAGTAGTACGCGCGGGGGGACGAACACCGGGGAGCTGTTTTTT.

CDR3 in amino acids: CASSLGGGGDSYEQYF. The CDR3 DNA reads TGCGCCAGCAGCCTAGGAGGTGGCGGAGATTCTTACGAGCAGTACTTC. This sequence joins TRBV5-1 and TRBJ2-7, with a weak D call TRBD2 (5 bases). This CDR3 region has 16 residues. CDR1 and CDR2 (germline): SGHRS, YFSETQ. V was shortened by 4 bases and J by 4 bases, with 21 bases between the two germline ends. The whole variable domain, filled in from reference TRBV5-1 and TRBJ2-7, reads KAGVTQTPRYLIKTRGQQVTLSCSPISGHRSVSWYQQTPGQGLQFLFEYFSETQRNKGNFPGRFSGRQFSNSRSEMNVSTLELGDSALYLCASSLGGGGDSYEQYFGPGTRLTVT.

The chain couples TRBV19 to TRBJ2-1, with 14 nucleotides matching TRBD2. The CDR3 contains 16 residues. Losses at the gene ends were 5 bases for V and 9 bases for J; bases not matched to a gene: 9. CDR1 LNHDA and CDR2 SQIVND come from the germline V gene (reference sequence). Here the CDR3 DNA reads TGTGCCAGTAGTTCCAGACTAGCGGGGGGGATCAGTGAGCAGTTCTTC. Translated, it gives CASSSRLAGGISEQFF.

The chain carries TRBV19 and TRBJ2-7; a weak D match, TRBD1 (5 bases). Trimming cost V 2 bases and J 6 bases, with 8 bases left between them. Looked up from germline, CDR1 is LNHDA and CDR2 is SQIVND (reference sequence). There are 12 residues in the CDR3. The CDR3 here is CASSIRGSEQYF. CDR3 DNA sequence: TGTGCCAGTAGTATAAGGGGCTCCGAGCAGTACTTC.

The rearrangement links TRBV7-9 to TRBJ1-6, with TRBD1 matching 9 bases. This CDR3 spans 17 amino acids. V shed 6 bases, J shed 0 bases, and the junction held 6 bases outside the gene matches. Per the germline V gene, CDR1 is SEHNR and CDR2 is FQNEAQ (reference sequence). CDR3 coding DNA: TGTGCCAGCAGTTCCGGGACAGGGAGCTCCTATAATTCACCCCTCCACTTT. Its protein product is CASSSGTGSSYNSPLHF.

J is TRBJ1-3 and V is TRBV6-6; weak D call: TRBD1 (6 bases). Between the trimmed V and J ends, which lost 5 bases and 0 bases, there was a span of 14 bases. There are 16 residues in the CDR3. Germline V gene sequence: CDR1 MNHNY, CDR2 SVGAGI (reference sequence). The CDR3, as DNA: TGTGCCAGCAGTCACAGGGCAGGGGTCTCTGGAAACACCATATATTTT. Protein sequence: CASSHRAGVSGNTIYF.